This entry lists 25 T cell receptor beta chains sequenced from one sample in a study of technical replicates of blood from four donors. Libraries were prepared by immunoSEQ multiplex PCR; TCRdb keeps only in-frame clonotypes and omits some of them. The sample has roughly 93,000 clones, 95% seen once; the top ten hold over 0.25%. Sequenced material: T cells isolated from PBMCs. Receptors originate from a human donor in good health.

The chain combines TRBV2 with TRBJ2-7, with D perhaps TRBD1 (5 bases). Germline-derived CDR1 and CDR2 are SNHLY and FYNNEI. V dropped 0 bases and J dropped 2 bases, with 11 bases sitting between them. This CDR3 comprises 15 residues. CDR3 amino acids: CASSEARVPPYEQYF. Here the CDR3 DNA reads TGTGCCAGCAGTGAAGCCAGGGTCCCCCCCTACGAGCAGTACTTC.

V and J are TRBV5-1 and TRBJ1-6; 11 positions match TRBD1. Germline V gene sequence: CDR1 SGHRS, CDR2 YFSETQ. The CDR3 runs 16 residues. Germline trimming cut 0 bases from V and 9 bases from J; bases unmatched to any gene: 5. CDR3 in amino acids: CASSLEGQGGASPLHF. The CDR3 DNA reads TGCGCCAGCAGCTTGGAGGGACAGGGGGGCGCTTCACCCCTCCACTTT.

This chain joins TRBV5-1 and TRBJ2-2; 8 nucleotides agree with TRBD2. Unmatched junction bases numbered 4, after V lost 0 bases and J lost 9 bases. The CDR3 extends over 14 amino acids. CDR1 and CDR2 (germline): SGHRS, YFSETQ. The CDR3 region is CASSLGGGPRELFF. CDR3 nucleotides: TGCGCCAGCAGCTTGGGCGGGGGGCCCCGGGAGCTGTTTTTT. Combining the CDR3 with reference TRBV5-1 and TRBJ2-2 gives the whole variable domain KAGVTQTPRYLIKTRGQQVTLSCSPISGHRSVSWYQQTPGQGLQFLFEYFSETQRNKGNFPGRFSGRQFSNSRSEMNVSTLELGDSALYLCASSLGGGPRELFFGEGSRLTVL.

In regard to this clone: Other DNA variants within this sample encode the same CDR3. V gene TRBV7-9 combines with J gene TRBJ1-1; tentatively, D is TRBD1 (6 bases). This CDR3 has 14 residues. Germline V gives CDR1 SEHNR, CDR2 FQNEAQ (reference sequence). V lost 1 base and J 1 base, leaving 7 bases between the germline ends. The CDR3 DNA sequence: TGTGCCAGCAGCTTAGGGACAGCGAACACTGAAGCTTTCTTT. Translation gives CASSLGTANTEAFF. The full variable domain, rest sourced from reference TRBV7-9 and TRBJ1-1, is DTGVSQNPRHKITKRGQNVTFRCDPISEHNRLYWYRQTLGQGPEFLTYFQNEAQLEKSRLLSDRFSAERPKGSFSTLEIQRTEQGDSAMYLCASSLGTANTEAFFGQGTRLTVV.

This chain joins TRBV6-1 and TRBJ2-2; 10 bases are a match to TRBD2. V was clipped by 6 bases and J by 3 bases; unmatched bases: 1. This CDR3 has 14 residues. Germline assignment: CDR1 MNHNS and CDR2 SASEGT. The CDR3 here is CASRLAGDTGELFF. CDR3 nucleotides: TGTGCCAGCAGGCTAGCGGGAGACACCGGGGAGCTGTTTTTT.

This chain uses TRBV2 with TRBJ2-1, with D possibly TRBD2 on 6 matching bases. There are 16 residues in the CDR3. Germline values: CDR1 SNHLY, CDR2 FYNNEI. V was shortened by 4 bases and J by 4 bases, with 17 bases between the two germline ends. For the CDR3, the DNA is TGTGCCAGCAGTGTCCAAGGGGCGGGGCGTTACAATGAGCAGTTCTTC. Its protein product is CASSVQGAGRYNEQFF.

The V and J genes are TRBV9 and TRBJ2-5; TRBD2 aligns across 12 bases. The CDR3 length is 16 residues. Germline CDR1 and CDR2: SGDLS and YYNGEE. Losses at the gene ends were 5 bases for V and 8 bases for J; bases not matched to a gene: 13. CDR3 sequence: CASSRTSGVQLETQYF. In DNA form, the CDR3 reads TGTGCCAGCAGTCGGACTAGCGGGGTCCAGCTTGAAACCCAGTACTTC.

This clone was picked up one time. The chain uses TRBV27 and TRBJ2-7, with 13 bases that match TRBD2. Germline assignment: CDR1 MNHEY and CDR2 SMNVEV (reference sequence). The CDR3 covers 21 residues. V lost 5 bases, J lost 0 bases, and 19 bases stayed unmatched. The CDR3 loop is CASSPRDTGTSGNVRSYEQYF. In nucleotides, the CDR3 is TGTGCCAGCAGTCCACGGGACACGGGGACTAGCGGGAATGTTCGCTCCTACGAGCAGTACTTC.

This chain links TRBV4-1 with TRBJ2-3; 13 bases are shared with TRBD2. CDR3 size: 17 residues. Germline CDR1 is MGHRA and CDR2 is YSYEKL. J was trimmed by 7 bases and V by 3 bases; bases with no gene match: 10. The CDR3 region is CASSQATGTSGEHTQYF. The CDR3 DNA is TGCGCCAGCAGCCAGGCCACCGGGACTAGCGGGGAGCATACGCAGTATTTT.

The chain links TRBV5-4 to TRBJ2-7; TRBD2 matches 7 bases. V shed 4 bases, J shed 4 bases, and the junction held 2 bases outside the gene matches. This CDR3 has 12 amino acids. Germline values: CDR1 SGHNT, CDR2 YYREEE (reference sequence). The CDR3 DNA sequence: TGTGCCAGCAGCAATAGCGGGTACGAGCAGTACTTC. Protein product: CASSNSGYEQYF.

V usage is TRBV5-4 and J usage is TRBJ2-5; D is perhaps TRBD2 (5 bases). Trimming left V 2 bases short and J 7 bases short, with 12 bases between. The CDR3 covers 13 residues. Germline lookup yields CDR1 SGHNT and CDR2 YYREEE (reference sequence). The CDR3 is CASSLTPEGTQYF. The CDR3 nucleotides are TGTGCCAGCAGCTTAACCCCCGAGGGGACCCAGTACTTC. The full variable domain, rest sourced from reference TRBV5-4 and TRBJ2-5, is ETGVTQSPTHLIKTRGQQVTLRCSSQSGHNTVSWYQQALGQGPQFIFQYYREEENGRGNFPPRFSGLQFPNYSSELNVNALELDDSALYLCASSLTPEGTQYFGPGTRLLVL.

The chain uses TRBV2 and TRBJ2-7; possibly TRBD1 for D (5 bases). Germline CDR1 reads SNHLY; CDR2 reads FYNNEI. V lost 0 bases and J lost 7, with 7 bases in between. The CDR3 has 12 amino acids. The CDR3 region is CASSEAQGEQYF. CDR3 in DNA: TGTGCCAGCAGTGAAGCGCAGGGAGAGCAGTACTTC.

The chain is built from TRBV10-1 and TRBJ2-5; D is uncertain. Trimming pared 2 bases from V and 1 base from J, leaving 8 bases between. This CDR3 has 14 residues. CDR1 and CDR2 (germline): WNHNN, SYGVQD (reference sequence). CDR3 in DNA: TGCGCCAGCAGTGAGCCCGGTTTCCAAGAGACCCAGTACTTC. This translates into CASSEPGFQETQYF.

The CDR3 region is CASSDRDRGNQPQHF. The CDR3 coding sequence is TGTGCCAGCAGCGACCGGGACAGGGGGAATCAGCCCCAGCATTTT. J is TRBJ1-5 and V is TRBV6-1; 11 nucleotides match TRBD1. J was trimmed by 4 bases and V by 6 bases; bases with no gene match: 5. In germline, CDR1 is MNHNS, CDR2 SASEGT. The CDR3 is made up of 15 amino acids.

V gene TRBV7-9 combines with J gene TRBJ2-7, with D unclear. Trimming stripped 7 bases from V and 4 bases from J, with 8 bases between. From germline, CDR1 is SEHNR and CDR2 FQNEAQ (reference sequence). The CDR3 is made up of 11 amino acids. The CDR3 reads CASIGGYEQYF. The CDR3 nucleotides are TGTGCCAGCATTGGCGGTTACGAGCAGTACTTC.

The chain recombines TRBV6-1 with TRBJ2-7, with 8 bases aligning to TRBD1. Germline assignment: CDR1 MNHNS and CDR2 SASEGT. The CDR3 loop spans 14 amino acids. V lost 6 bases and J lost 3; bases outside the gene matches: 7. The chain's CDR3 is CASSMAGGNYEQYF. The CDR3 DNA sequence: TGTGCCAGCAGCATGGCAGGGGGCAACTACGAGCAGTACTTC.

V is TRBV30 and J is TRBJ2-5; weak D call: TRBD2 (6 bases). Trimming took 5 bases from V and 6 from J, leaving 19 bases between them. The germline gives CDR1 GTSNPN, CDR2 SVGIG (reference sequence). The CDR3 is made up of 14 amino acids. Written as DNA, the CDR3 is TGTGCCTGGTCTGAAACAGGAGGGAGAAAGACCCAGTACTTC. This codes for CAWSETGGRKTQYF.

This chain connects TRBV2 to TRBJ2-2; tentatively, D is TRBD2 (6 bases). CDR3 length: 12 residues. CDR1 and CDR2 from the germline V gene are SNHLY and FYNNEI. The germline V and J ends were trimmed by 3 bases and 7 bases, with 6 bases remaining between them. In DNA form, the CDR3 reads TGTGCCAGCAGTGACGGGGGCGGGGAGCTGTTTTTT. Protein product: CASSDGGGELFF.

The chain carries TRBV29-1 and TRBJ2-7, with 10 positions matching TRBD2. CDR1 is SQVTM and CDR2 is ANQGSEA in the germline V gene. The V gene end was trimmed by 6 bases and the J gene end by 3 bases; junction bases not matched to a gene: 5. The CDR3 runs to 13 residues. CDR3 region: CSVLLAGIYEQYF. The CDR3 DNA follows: TGCAGCGTCCTACTAGCGGGGATCTACGAGCAGTACTTC.

Written as DNA, the CDR3 is TGTGCCGCAGGATCTCGGGGAGTCTCTGGAAACACCATATATTTT. It specifies CAAGSRGVSGNTIYF. The chain uses TRBV6-5 and TRBJ1-3; D gene unclear. V was pared by 11 bases and J by 0 bases, with 17 bases between. This CDR3 contains 15 residues. Germline V gene sequence: CDR1 MNHEY, CDR2 SVGAGI.

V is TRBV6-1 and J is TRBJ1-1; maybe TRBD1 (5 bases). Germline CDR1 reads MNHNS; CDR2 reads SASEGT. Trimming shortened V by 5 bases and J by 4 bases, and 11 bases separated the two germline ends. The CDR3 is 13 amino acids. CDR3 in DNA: TGTGCCAGCAGTCTTCGGAGGGGCACTGAAGCTTTCTTT. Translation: CASSLRRGTEAFF.

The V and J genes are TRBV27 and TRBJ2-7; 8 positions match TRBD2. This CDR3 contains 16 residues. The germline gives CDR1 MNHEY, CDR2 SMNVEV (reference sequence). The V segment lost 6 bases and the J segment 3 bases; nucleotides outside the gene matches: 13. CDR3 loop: CASRTLFAGGFYEQYF. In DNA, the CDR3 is TGTGCCAGCAGGACCCTTTTCGCGGGAGGATTCTACGAGCAGTACTTC.

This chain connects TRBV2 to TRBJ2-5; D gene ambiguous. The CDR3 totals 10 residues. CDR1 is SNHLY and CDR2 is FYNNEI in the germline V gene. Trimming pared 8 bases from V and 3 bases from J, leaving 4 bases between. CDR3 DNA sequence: TGTGCCAGCTCAGAAGAGACCCAGTACTTC. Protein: CASSEETQYF. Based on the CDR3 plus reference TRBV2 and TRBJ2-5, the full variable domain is EPEVTQTPSHQVTQMGQEVILRCVPISNHLYFYWYRQILGQKVEFLVSFYNNEISEKSEIFDDQFSVERPDGSNFTLKIRSTKLEDSAMYFCASSEETQYFGPGTRLLVL.

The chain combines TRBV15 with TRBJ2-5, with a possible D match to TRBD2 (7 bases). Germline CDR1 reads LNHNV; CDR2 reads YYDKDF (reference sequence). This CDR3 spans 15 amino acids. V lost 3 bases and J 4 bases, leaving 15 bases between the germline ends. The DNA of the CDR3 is TGTGCCACCAGCAGGGGGGGGGCAGGGCGAGAGACCCAGTACTTC. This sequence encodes CATSRGGAGRETQYF. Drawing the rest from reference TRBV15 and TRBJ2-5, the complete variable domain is DAMVIQNPRYQVTQFGKPVTLSCSQTLNHNVMYWYQQKSSQAPKLLFHYYDKDFNNEADTPDNFQSRRPNTSFCFLDIRSPGLGDTAMYLCATSRGGAGRETQYFGPGTRLLVL.

The CDR3 loop reads CASSAGPLTKNIQYF. CDR3 sequence (DNA): TGTGCCAGCAGTGCGGGACCTTTGACCAAAAACATTCAGTACTTC. V gene TRBV27 combines with J gene TRBJ2-4, with D possibly matching TRBD2 (6 bases). V lost 5 bases and J 2 bases, leaving 13 bases between the germline ends. There are 15 residues in the CDR3. Per the germline V gene, CDR1 is MNHEY and CDR2 is SMNVEV (reference sequence).